One and the same sample provided the 26 T cell receptor beta chains below, sequenced in a study of blood T cell repertoires in COVID-19. The repertoire was sequenced with immunoSEQ multiplex PCR; TCRdb's copy has only in-frame clones and lacks some. The data show roughly 100,000 clones, with around 87% seen just once and around a tenth held by the top ten. Sequenced sample: peripheral blood. These receptors came from a woman between 25 and 40 years old with acute or convalescent COVID-19.

V and J are TRBV15 and TRBJ1-1; D remains unclear. V lost 1 base to trimming and J lost 5 bases, with 14 bases between them. The CDR3 sequence is 15 residues long. Germline lookup yields CDR1 LNHNV and CDR2 YYDKDF (reference sequence). The CDR3 protein is CATSRGGPRGTEAFF. The CDR3 nucleotides read TGTGCCACCAGCAGAGGAGGCCCAAGAGGGACTGAAGCTTTCTTT.

The genes are TRBV27 and TRBJ1-1, with D possibly matching TRBD1 (5 bases). V was clipped by 2 bases and J by 4 bases, with 8 bases between them. Looked up from germline, CDR1 is MNHEY and CDR2 is SMNVEV (reference sequence). The CDR3 covers 13 residues. In DNA, the CDR3 is TGTGCCAGCAGTTTAGGGGCAGGCACTGAAGCTTTCTTT. It is translated as CASSLGAGTEAFF.

The rearrangement uses TRBV11-2 and TRBJ2-7, with D possibly matching TRBD1 (5 bases). Germline CDR1 is SGHAT and CDR2 is FQNNGV. V lost 5 bases and J lost 2, with 16 bases in between. The CDR3 has 15 amino acids. The CDR3: CASSIFQGNTYEQYF. The CDR3 DNA reads as TGTGCCAGCAGCATTTTTCAGGGAAACACCTACGAGCAGTACTTC. The variable domain in full, completed from reference TRBV11-2 and TRBJ2-7, reads EAGVAQSPRYKIIEKRQSVAFWCNPISGHATLYWYQQILGQGPKLLIQFQNNGVVDDSQLPKDRFSAERLKGVDSTLKIQPAKLEDSAVYLCASSIFQGNTYEQYFGPGTRLTVT.

The chain recombines TRBV6-6 with TRBJ1-5; 11 bases are shared with TRBD1. After removal of 6 bases from V and 3 bases from J, the junction contained 7 bases not matched to a gene. This CDR3 region has 16 residues. From germline, CDR1 is MNHNY and CDR2 SVGAGI (reference sequence). The CDR3 is CASSSPGQGVNQPQHF. The CDR3 bases are TGTGCCAGCAGCTCTCCGGGACAGGGGGTCAATCAGCCCCAGCATTTT.

This chain connects TRBV6-5 to TRBJ1-1, with 7 bases aligning to TRBD1. CDR3 length: 13 residues. Germline CDR1 MNHEY, CDR2 SVGAGI. Trimming took 7 bases from V and 4 from J; bases not matched to a gene: 6. This CDR3 is CASTRTGGTEAFF. As DNA, the CDR3 is TGTGCCAGCACTCGGACAGGAGGCACTGAAGCTTTCTTT.

CDR3 sequence reads: CASPRGRAQHF. CDR3 in DNA: TGTGCCAGTCCTAGGGGTCGGGCCCAGCATTTT. The chain uses TRBV19 and TRBJ1-5; D might be TRBD1 (5 bases). Germline V gene sequence: CDR1 LNHDA, CDR2 SQIVND (reference sequence). This CDR3 comprises 11 residues. The V gene lost 8 bases and the J gene lost 11 bases, with 13 bases spanning the gap.

V is TRBV5-1 and J is TRBJ1-6; TRBD1 matches 8 bases. Trimming removed 0 bases from V and 9 bases from J; junction bases left unmatched: 5. The CDR3 consists of 15 residues. The V gene's germline CDR1 is SGHRS and CDR2 YFSETQ. CDR3 loop: CASSLDAGGGSPLHF. CDR3 bases: TGCGCCAGCAGCTTGGATGCAGGGGGCGGTTCACCCCTCCACTTT. Variable domain in full (rest from reference TRBV5-1 and TRBJ1-6): KAGVTQTPRYLIKTRGQQVTLSCSPISGHRSVSWYQQTPGQGLQFLFEYFSETQRNKGNFPGRFSGRQFSNSRSEMNVSTLELGDSALYLCASSLDAGGGSPLHFGNGTRLTVT.

This sequence joins TRBV7-2 and TRBJ2-3; 8 bases are a match to TRBD2. This CDR3 is built from 16 residues. CDR1 and CDR2 from the germline V gene are SGHTA and FQGNSA. The trim removed 3 bases at V and 6 bases at J, leaving 11 bases unmatched. CDR3 residues: CASSFGGRAGEDTQYF. The DNA of the CDR3 is TGTGCCAGCAGCTTCGGGGGTCGAGCGGGGGAGGATACGCAGTATTTT.

The chain combines TRBV13 with TRBJ1-5; maybe TRBD1 (5 bases). Germline lookup yields CDR1 PRHDT and CDR2 FYEKMQ (reference sequence). The CDR3 contains 14 residues. V lost 0 bases and J 4 bases, leaving 7 bases between the germline ends. The CDR3 sequence: CASSLGTANQPQHF. The CDR3 bases are TGTGCCAGCAGCTTAGGGACAGCTAATCAGCCCCAGCATTTT.

The chain is built from TRBV7-8 and TRBJ2-1, with 11 bases fitting TRBD2. The CDR3 runs to 16 residues. The junction had 8 bases not matched to a gene; V was cut back by 4 bases and J by 6 bases. Germline V lookup: CDR1 SGHVS, CDR2 FQNEAQ. The CDR3 DNA reads TGTGCCAGCAGCTCGACGGACGGGACTAGCGGCAATGAGCAGTTCTTC. As protein: CASSSTDGTSGNEQFF.

This chain joins TRBV6-5 and TRBJ2-4; TRBD2 is a possible D gene (5 bases). CDR1 MNHEY and CDR2 SVGAGI come from the germline V gene. Trimming took off 7 bases at V and 1 base at J, with 11 bases between the two ends. The CDR3 has 14 amino acids. The CDR3 nucleotides read TGTGCCAGCACGGGAACCTCTGCCAAAAACATTCAGTACTTC. As protein: CASTGTSAKNIQYF.

This chain uses TRBV15 with TRBJ2-1, with a tentative D call TRBD2 (5 bases). Trimming took off 6 bases at V and 5 bases at J, with 11 bases between the two ends. Germline lookup yields CDR1 LNHNV and CDR2 YYDKDF (reference sequence). This CDR3 region has 13 residues. The DNA of the CDR3 is TGTGCCACCAGACCCGGGGTACACAATGAGCAGTTCTTC. Residues: CATRPGVHNEQFF.

The chain recombines TRBV2 with TRBJ1-4; 9 bases align to TRBD1. The CDR3 loop spans 14 amino acids. Germline V gene lookup returns CDR1 SNHLY and CDR2 FYNNEI. The trim removed 5 bases at V and 8 bases at J, leaving 6 bases unmatched. CDR3: CASSPQGAREKLFF. The CDR3 DNA is TGTGCCAGCAGTCCACAGGGGGCGAGGGAAAAACTGTTTTTT.

This chain joins TRBV18 and TRBJ1-1; TRBD1 is a possible D gene (6 bases). The length of the CDR3 is 13 residues. Germline V CDR1 and CDR2: KGHSH, LQKENI. Trimming left V 3 bases short and J 5 bases short, with 10 bases between. The CDR3 region is CASSPGGPTEAFF. The CDR3 nucleotides are TGTGCCAGCTCACCGGGGGGGCCGACTGAAGCTTTCTTT.

The chain combines TRBV7-8 with TRBJ2-1, with 8 bases aligning to TRBD2. The CDR3 consists of 15 residues. Germline V gene data show CDR1 as SGHVS and CDR2 as FQNEAQ. V shed 6 bases, J shed 7 bases, and the junction held 11 bases outside the gene matches. The CDR3 nucleotides are TGTGCCAGCAGTTCTCCCCCCGCGGGGGGAAATGAGCAGTTCTTC. It yields the protein CASSSPPAGGNEQFF.

The chain joins TRBV29-1 to TRBJ2-1; D perhaps matches TRBD1 (5 bases). The germline V gene encodes CDR1 SQVTM and CDR2 ANQGSEA. The CDR3 length is 13 residues. V was clipped by 6 bases and J by 5 bases, with 14 bases between them. CDR3 region: CSVKDSINNEQFF. The CDR3, as DNA: TGCAGCGTCAAAGACAGTATCAACAATGAGCAGTTCTTC.

This chain links TRBV28 with TRBJ2-7; maybe TRBD2 (6 bases). CDR3 size: 13 residues. Germline V CDR1 and CDR2: MDHEN, SYDVKM. V was pared by 8 bases and J by 0 bases, with 11 bases between. DNA for the CDR3: TGTGCCAGCGTCCAGCGGGTCTCCTACGAGCAGTACTTC. It encodes CASVQRVSYEQYF.

V usage is TRBV18 and J usage is TRBJ1-5; possibly TRBD1 for D (6 bases). Per the germline V gene, CDR1 is KGHSH and CDR2 is LQKENI. V was cut by 3 bases and J by 1 base, with 10 bases left in between. This CDR3 region has 15 residues. The CDR3: CASSPITGSNQPQHF. The CDR3 DNA follows: TGTGCCAGCTCACCCATTACAGGGAGCAATCAGCCCCAGCATTTT.

The chain links TRBV28 to TRBJ2-3; 9 bases match TRBD1. Germline CDR1 MDHEN, CDR2 SYDVKM. V lost 5 bases and J lost 4; bases outside the gene matches: 7. The CDR3 length is 15 residues. CDR3 loop: CASSITGGGSDTQYF. In nucleotides, the CDR3 is TGTGCCAGCAGTATAACAGGGGGCGGTTCAGATACGCAGTATTTT.

This chain connects TRBV27 to TRBJ1-5; D may be TRBD1 (6 bases). The CDR3 has 16 residues. V was clipped by 3 bases and J by 4 bases, with 16 bases between them. Germline CDR1 is MNHEY and CDR2 is SMNVEV (reference sequence). The CDR3 DNA is TGTGCCAGCAGTTTCCAGGGAGGGAGGGGGAATCAGCCCCAGCATTTT. This gives the protein CASSFQGGRGNQPQHF.

The chain joins TRBV9 to TRBJ1-5; 7 bases match TRBD1. J was trimmed by 5 bases and V by 3 bases; bases with no gene match: 5. This CDR3 contains 14 residues. Germline loops: CDR1 SGDLS, CDR2 YYNGEE. The CDR3 sequence: CASSGGTADQPQHF. DNA for the CDR3: TGTGCCAGCAGCGGGGGGACAGCGGATCAGCCCCAGCATTTT.

In DNA form, the CDR3 reads TGTGCCAGCAGCTCCGGTAGTGAGCAGTACTTC. Translation gives CASSSGSEQYF. The chain couples TRBV7-6 to TRBJ2-7; D unclear. The CDR3 extends over 11 amino acids. CDR1 is SGHVS and CDR2 is FNYEAQ in the germline V gene. Trimming removed 4 bases at V and 7 bases at J, with 8 bases between.

The chain couples TRBV5-1 to TRBJ1-6, with D unresolved. This CDR3 contains 14 residues. Germline values: CDR1 SGHRS, CDR2 YFSETQ. Between the trimmed V and J ends, which lost 6 bases and 0 bases, there was a span of 7 bases. CDR3 sequence: CASTLSSYNSPLHF. As DNA, the CDR3 is TGCGCCAGCACCCTGAGCTCCTATAATTCACCCCTCCACTTT.

The chain uses TRBV7-9 and TRBJ1-5, with D maybe TRBD1 (5 bases). V was clipped by 3 bases and J by 0 bases, with 12 bases between them. CDR3 length: 16 amino acids. CDR1 and CDR2 from the germline V gene are SEHNR and FQNEAQ (reference sequence). The CDR3, as DNA: TGTGCCAGCAGCTTGGGAGGGACGGGTAGCAATCAGCCCCAGCATTTT. Translating gives CASSLGGTGSNQPQHF.

The chain uses TRBV20-1 and TRBJ2-1, with D unresolved. Trimming removed 5 bases at V and 12 bases at J, with 14 bases between. The germline V gene encodes CDR1 DFQATT and CDR2 SNEGSKA (reference sequence). CDR3 length equals 11 residues. This CDR3 reads CSAHEETGQFF. CDR3 sequence (DNA): TGCAGTGCTCACGAGGAAACGGGGCAGTTCTTC.

V gene TRBV7-8 combines with J gene TRBJ2-7; a possible D gene is TRBD2 (5 bases). The CDR3 is 14 residues long. The germline V gene has CDR1 SGHVS and CDR2 FQNEAQ. The V end was cut by 2 bases, the J end by 9 bases, with 17 bases between. The CDR3 DNA sequence: TGTGCCAGCAGCTTAAAGGCACTCGGGGATGGGCAGTACTTC. Encoded protein: CASSLKALGDGQYF.